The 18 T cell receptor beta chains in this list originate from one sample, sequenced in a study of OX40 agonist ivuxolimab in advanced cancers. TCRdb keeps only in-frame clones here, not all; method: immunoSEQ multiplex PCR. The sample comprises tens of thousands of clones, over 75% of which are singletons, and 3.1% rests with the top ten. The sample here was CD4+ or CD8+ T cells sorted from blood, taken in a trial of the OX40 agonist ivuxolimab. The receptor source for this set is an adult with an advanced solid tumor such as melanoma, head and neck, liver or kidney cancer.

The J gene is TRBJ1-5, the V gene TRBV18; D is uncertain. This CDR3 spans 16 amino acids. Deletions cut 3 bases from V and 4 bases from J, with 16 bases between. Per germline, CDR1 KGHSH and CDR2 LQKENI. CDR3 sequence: CASSPGSLTTNQPQHF. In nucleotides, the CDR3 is TGTGCCAGCTCACCCGGATCTTTAACGACAAATCAGCCCCAGCATTTT.

The CDR3 DNA sequence: TGTGCCAGCAGCTTAGCGCTAAGGTCTGGAGACGAGCAGTACTTC. Protein: CASSLALRSGDEQYF. The V and J genes are TRBV7-9 and TRBJ2-7; no clear D. Per germline, CDR1 SEHNR and CDR2 FQNEAQ (reference sequence). V gave up 0 bases and J gave up 5 bases, with 14 bases separating them. This CDR3 is built from 15 residues.

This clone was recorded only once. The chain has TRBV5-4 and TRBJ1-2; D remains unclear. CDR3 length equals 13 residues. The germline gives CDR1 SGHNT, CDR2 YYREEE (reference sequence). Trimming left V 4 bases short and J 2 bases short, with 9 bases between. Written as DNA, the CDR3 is TGTGCCAGCAGCAACACCCGGAACTATGGCTACACCTTC. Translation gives CASSNTRNYGYTF.

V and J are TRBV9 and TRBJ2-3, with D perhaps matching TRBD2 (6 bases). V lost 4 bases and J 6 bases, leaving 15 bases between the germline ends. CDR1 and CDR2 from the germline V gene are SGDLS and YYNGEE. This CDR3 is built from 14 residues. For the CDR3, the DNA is TGTGCCAGCAGCCGGCGGGGCAGTCGGGATACGCAGTATTTT. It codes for CASSRRGSRDTQYF. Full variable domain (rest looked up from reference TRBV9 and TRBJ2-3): DSGVTQTPKHLITATGQRVTLRCSPRSGDLSVYWYQQSLDQGLQFLIQYYNGEERAKGNILERFSAQQFPDLHSELNLSSLELGDSALYFCASSRRGSRDTQYFGPGTRLTVL.

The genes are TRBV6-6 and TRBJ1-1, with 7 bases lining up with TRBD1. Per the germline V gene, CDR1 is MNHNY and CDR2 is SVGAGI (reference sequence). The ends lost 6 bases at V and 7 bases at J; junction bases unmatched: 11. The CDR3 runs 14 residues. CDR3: CASSRTGSRGEAFF. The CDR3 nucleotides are TGTGCCAGCAGCCGGACAGGTTCTCGGGGTGAAGCTTTCTTT.

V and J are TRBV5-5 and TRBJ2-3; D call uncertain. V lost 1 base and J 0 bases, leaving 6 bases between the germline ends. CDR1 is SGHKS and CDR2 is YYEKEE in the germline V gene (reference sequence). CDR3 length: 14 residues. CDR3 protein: CASSLLTSTDTQYF. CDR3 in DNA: TGTGCCAGCAGCTTGTTAACTAGCACAGATACGCAGTATTTT.

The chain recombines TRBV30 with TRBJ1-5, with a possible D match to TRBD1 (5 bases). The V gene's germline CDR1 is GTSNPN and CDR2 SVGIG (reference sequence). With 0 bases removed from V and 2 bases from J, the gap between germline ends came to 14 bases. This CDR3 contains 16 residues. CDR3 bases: TGTGCCTGGAGTGTACGAAGGGGCGGGGGCAATCAGCCCCAGCATTTT. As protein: CAWSVRRGGGNQPQHF.

CDR3 sequence: CASSPRGDPSGTEAFF. In nucleotides, the CDR3 is TGCGCCAGCAGCCCCCGAGGGGACCCCTCAGGTACTGAAGCTTTCTTT. The chain employs TRBV5-1 and TRBJ1-1; a possible D gene is TRBD1 (5 bases). The CDR3 runs to 16 residues. Trimming cost V 4 bases and J 5 bases, with 21 bases left between them. CDR1 and CDR2 (germline): SGHRS, YFSETQ.

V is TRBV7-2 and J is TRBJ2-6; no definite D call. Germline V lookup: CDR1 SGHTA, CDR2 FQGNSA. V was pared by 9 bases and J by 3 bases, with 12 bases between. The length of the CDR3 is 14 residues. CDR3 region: CASGSVGGANVLTF. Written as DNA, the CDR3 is TGTGCCAGTGGTTCGGTCGGTGGGGCCAACGTCCTGACTTTC.

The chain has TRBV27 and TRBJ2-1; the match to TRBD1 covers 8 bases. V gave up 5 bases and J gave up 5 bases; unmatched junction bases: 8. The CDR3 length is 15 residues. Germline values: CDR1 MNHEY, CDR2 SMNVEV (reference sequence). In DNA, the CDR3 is TGTGCCAGCAGTCGTCGGACAGGGCTCCACAATGAGCAGTTCTTC. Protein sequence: CASSRRTGLHNEQFF.

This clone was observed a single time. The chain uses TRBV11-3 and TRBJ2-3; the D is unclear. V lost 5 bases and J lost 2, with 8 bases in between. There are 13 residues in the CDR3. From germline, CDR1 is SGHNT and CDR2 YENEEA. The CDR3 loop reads CASSPRPTDTQYF. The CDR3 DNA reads TGTGCCAGCAGCCCGCGACCCACAGATACGCAGTATTTT.

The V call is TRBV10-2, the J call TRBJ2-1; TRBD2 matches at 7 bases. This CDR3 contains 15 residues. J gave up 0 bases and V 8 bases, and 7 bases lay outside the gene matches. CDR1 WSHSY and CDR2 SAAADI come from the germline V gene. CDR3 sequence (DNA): TGCGCCAGCTTCTGGGGACTACCCTCCTACAATGAGCAGTTCTTC. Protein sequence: CASFWGLPSYNEQFF.

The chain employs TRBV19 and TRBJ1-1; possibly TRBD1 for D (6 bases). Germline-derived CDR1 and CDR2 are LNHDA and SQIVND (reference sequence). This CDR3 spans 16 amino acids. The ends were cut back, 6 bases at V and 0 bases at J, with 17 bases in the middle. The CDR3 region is CASSNPPDRLNTEAFF. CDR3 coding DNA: TGTGCCAGTAGCAACCCCCCCGACAGGTTGAACACTGAAGCTTTCTTT.

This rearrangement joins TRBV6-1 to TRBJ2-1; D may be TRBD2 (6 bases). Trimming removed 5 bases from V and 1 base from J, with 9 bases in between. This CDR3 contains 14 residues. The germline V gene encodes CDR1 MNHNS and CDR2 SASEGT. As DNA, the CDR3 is TGTGCCAGCAGTCGGGACTCGTCCTACAATGAGCAGTTCTTC. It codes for CASSRDSSYNEQFF.

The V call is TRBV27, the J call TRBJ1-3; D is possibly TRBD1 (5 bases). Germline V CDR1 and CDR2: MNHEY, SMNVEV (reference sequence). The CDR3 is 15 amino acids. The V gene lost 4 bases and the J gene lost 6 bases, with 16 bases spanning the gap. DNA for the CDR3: TGTGCCAGCAGTTCGCTAGACAGTTATCTAAACACCATATATTTT. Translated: CASSSLDSYLNTIYF.

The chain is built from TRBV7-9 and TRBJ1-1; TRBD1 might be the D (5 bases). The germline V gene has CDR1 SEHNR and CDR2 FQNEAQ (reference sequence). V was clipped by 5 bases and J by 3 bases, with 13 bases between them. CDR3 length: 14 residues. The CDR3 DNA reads TGTGCCAGCAGCCTGGGGGGGATCCACACTGAAGCTTTCTTT. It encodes CASSLGGIHTEAFF.

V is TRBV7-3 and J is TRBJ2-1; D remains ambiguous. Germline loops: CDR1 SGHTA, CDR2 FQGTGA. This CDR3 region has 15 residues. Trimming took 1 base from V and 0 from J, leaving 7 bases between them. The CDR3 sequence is CASSLSSDSYNEQFF. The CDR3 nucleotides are TGTGCCAGCAGCTTAAGCTCGGACTCCTACAATGAGCAGTTCTTC. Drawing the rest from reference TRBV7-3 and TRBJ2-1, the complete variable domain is GAGVSQTPSNKVTEKGKYVELRCDPISGHTALYWYRQSLGQGPEFLIYFQGTGAADDSGLPNDRFFAVRPEGSVSTLKIQRTERGDSAVYLCASSLSSDSYNEQFFGPGTRLTVL.

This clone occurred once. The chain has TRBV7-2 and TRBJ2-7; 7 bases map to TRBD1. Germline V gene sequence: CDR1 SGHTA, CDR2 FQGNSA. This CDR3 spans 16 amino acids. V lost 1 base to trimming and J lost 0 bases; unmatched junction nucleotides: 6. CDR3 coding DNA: TGTGCCAGCAGCTTAGTAGGGGGCCCCCTCTCCTACGAGCAGTACTTC. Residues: CASSLVGGPLSYEQYF.